A selection of T cell receptor beta chains follows, all from one sample in a study of immune characterization of retroperitoneal liposarcoma. TCRdb reprocessed the PCR reads via MiXCR and lists one record per CDR3 protein. The sample lists some 3,000 distinct CDR3 sequences, approximately 39% occurring once. Sequencing used tumor tissue. These receptors were taken from a male donor with retroperitoneal liposarcoma. The CDR3 runs from the conserved cysteine through the conserved F or W. Fields, in order: J gene, clone size, V gene, D gene, CDR3 protein, CDR3 DNA. D genes are given only for firm matches. The size field is filled for only some rows; it gives once, few, many or a size class.

TRBJ2-5,large,TRBV6-1,NA,CASSHEAQYF,TGTGCCAGCAGCCACGAGGCGCAGTACTTC
TRBJ2-1,few,TRBV27,TRBD2,CASSQGLASEQFF,TGTGCCAGCAGTCAGGGACTAGCTAGCGAGCAGTTCTTC
TRBJ2-2,NA,TRBV6-4,NA,CASSGQNTGELFF,TGTGCCAGCAGTGGACAAAACACCGGGGAGCTGTTTTTT
TRBJ2-5,few,TRBV28,NA,CATTGVSRETQYF,TGTGCCACCACCGGGGTTTCGCGGGAGACCCAGTACTTC
TRBJ1-1,few,TRBV6-1,NA,CASSPGRQNTEAFF,TGTGCCAGCAGTCCGGGCCGGCAGAACACTGAAGCTTTCTTT
TRBJ2-7,many,TRBV6-1,NA,CASREGYGGLNYEQYF,TGTGCCAGCAGGGAGGGGTACGGGGGCCTAAACTACGAGCAGTACTTC
TRBJ2-5,NA,TRBV6-1,NA,CASSEGCEQETQYF,TGTGCCAGCAGTGAAGGGTGTGAACAAGAGACCCAGTACTTC
TRBJ2-7,NA,TRBV6-6,NA,CASSYSIESGEQYF,TGTGCCAGCAGTTACTCGATTGAGAGTGGTGAGCAGTACTTC
TRBJ2-5,medium-sized,TRBV5-1,TRBD1,CASSLGTGGKETQYF,TGCGCCAGCAGCTTGGGGACAGGGGGAAAAGAGACCCAGTACTTC
TRBJ2-5,NA,TRBV6-1,TRBD2,CASSDGGVTQYF,TGTGCCAGCAGTGACGGGGGGGTCACCCAGTACTTC
TRBJ2-3,many,TRBV6-1,TRBD1,CASSRNQGDGADTQYF,TGTGCCAGCAGTCGCAACCAGGGGGACGGGGCAGATACGCAGTATTTT
TRBJ2-2,NA,TRBV27,NA,CASSFWLGGTGELFF,TGTGCCAGCAGTTTCTGGCTAGGCGGCACCGGGGAGCTGTTTTTT
TRBJ2-1,medium-sized,TRBV6-1,NA,CASSASLQETQFF,TGTGCCAGCAGCGCCTCCCTTCAAGAGACCCAGTTCTTC
TRBJ2-7,NA,TRBV4-1,NA,CASSQDTATYEQYF,TGCGCCAGCAGCCAAGATACAGCTACCTACGAGCAGTACTTC
TRBJ2-1,few,TRBV5-6,NA,CASSFIGGLSSYNEQFF,TGTGCCAGCAGCTTCATTGGAGGGCTGAGCTCCTACAATGAGCAGTTCTTC
TRBJ2-5,NA,TRBV4-3,TRBD1,CASSRPGTGLETQYF,TGCGCCAGCAGCCGTCCCGGGACAGGGCTAGAGACCCAGTACTTC
TRBJ2-1,NA,TRBV7-2,NA,CASSPPTDSRGQFF,TGTGCCAGCAGCCCGCCCACGGACTCCCGGGGGCAGTTCTTC
TRBJ2-1,medium-sized,TRBV12-3/TRBV12-4,TRBD2,CASSSKPSGLAGGNEQFF,TGTGCCAGCAGTTCCAAACCCTCCGGACTAGCGGGAGGTAATGAGCAGTTCTTC
TRBJ2-5,medium-sized,TRBV7-2,TRBD2,CASSDVAGGLQGETQYF,TGTGCCAGCAGCGACGTAGCGGGAGGGCTTCAAGGAGAGACCCAGTACTTC
TRBJ1-1,NA,TRBV6-7,NA,CASLIQGGGTEAFF,TGTGCCAGTTTGATACAGGGCGGCGGCACTGAAGCTTTCTTT
TRBJ2-7,few,TRBV7-9,NA,CASSLDAAESYRYEQYF,TGTGCCAGCAGCTTAGACGCCGCAGAGTCCTACCGCTACGAGCAGTACTTC
TRBJ1-6,NA,TRBV6-1,TRBD1,CASSVGTGGRSPLHF,TGTGCCAGCAGTGTCGGGACAGGGGGCAGGTCACCCCTCCACTTT
TRBJ2-1,few,TRBV7-3,NA,CASSLSPSAADNEQFF,TGTGCCAGCAGCTTATCCCCCTCCGCGGCAGACAATGAGCAGTTCTTC
TRBJ2-1,few,TRBV6-1,NA,CASTRLGHNEQFF,TGTGCCAGCACTAGGTTGGGACACAATGAGCAGTTCTTC
TRBJ2-7,few,TRBV6-1,TRBD1,CASRRDRRAHEQYF,TGTGCCAGCAGACGGGACAGGAGGGCCCACGAGCAGTACTTC
TRBJ2-5,NA,TRBV6-1,NA,CASSEFGLEETQYF,TGTGCCAGCAGTGAATTTGGACTGGAAGAGACCCAGTACTTC
TRBJ2-7,NA,TRBV25-1,NA,CASSERTTSYNEQYF,TGTGCCAGCAGTGAACGCACTACTAGTTACAATGAGCAGTACTTC
TRBJ1-6,NA,TRBV6-1,NA,CASSPGGTDSPLHF,TGTGCCAGCAGCCCCGGGGGTACGGATTCACCCCTCCACTTT
TRBJ2-7,NA,TRBV6-1,TRBD1,CASSERKGLLQGGFYEQYF,TGTGCCAGCAGTGAAAGGAAAGGTCTTCTACAGGGGGGATTCTACGAGCAGTACTTC
TRBJ2-3,hyperexpanded,TRBV6-1,NA,CASRSSDTQYF,TGTGCCAGCAGGTCCTCAGATACGCAGTATTTT
TRBJ2-5,medium-sized,TRBV7-2,NA,CASSLLRWETQYF,TGTGCCAGCAGCTTACTGCGGTGGGAGACCCAGTACTTC
TRBJ2-1,few,TRBV6-1,TRBD2,CASHSGRAYNEQFF,TGTGCCAGTCATAGCGGGAGGGCCTACAATGAGCAGTTCTTC